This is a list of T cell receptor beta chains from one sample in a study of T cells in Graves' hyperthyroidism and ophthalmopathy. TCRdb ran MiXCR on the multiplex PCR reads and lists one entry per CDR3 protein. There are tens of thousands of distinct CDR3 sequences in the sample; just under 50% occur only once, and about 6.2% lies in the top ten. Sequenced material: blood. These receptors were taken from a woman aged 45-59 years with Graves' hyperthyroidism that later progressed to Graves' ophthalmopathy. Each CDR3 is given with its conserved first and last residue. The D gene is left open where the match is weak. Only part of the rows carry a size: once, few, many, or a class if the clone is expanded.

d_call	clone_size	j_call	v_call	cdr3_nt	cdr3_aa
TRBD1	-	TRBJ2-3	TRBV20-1	TGCAGTGCTAGAATGACAGGGACAGATACGCAGTATTTT	CSARMTGTDTQYF
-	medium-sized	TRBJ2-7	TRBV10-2	TGCGCCAGCAGTGTGGCAGGACCCGGCGAGCAGTACTTC	CASSVAGPGEQYF
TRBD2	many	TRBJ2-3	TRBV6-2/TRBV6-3	TGTGCCAGCAGTTACTCGATAGCGGGTCCTAGCACAGATACGCAGTATTTT	CASSYSIAGPSTDTQYF
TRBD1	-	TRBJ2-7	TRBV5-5	TGTGCCAGCAGCTTGGAAGGGACAGCACTCTACGTAGAGCAGTACTTC	CASSLEGTALYVEQYF
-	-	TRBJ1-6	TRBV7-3	TGTGCCAGCAGCTGGATTACAAGCCCTAAATACTCACCCCTCCACTTT	CASSWITSPKYSPLHF
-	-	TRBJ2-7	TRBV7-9	TGTGCCAGCAGCCAGGACAGAGCCTACGAGCAGTACTTC	CASSQDRAYEQYF
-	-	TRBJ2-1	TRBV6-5	TGTGCCAGCAGTCCAACAGGGGGAGCGGGAACCTACAATGAGCAGTTCTTC	CASSPTGGAGTYNEQFF
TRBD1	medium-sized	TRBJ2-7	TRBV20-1	TGCAGTGCCCTGGGGGACAGGGTTGTCTACGAGCAGTACTTC	CSALGDRVVYEQYF
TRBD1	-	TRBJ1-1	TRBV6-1	TGTGCCAGCAGGCAGGGGGCGTTGAACACTGAAGCTTTCTTT	CASRQGALNTEAFF
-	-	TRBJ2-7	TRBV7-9	TGTGCCAGCAGCTTAGCGACAGGGTCTAGCGGCCGATACGAGCAGTACTTC	CASSLATGSSGRYEQYF
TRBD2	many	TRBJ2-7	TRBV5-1	TGCGCCAGCAGCAAATACGGACTAGCGGGAGGGCCCGATGATCCAGAGCAGTACTTC	CASSKYGLAGGPDDPEQYF
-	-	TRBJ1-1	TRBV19	TGTGCCAGTAAATCCGATATAGCGGGAGCCACTGAAGCTTTCTTT	CASKSDIAGATEAFF
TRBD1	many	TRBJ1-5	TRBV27	TGTGCCAGCAGAGGGACAGGGAATCAGCCCCAGCATTTT	CASRGTGNQPQHF
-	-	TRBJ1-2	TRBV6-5	TGTGCCAGCAGTCGGGACGGCCTTGATGGCTACACCTTC	CASSRDGLDGYTF
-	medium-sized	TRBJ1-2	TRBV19	TGTGCCAGTAGTACCATCGTCGCTGGCTACACCTTC	CASSTIVAGYTF
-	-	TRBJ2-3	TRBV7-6	-	CASSFYICGITTGADTQYF
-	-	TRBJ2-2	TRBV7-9	TGTGCCAGCAGCCCTCCAGGGTCCGGGGAGCTGTTTTTT	CASSPPGSGELFF
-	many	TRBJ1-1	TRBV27	TGTGCCAGCAGTTCGTTCCGACAGAAGAACACTGAAGCTTTCTTT	CASSSFRQKNTEAFF
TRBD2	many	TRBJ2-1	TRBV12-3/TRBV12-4	TGTGCCAGCAGTCGTTTAGCGGGAGAGAGGCAGTTCTTC	CASSRLAGERQFF
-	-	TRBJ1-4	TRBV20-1	TGCAGTGCCCGACGGACAACTAATGAAAAACTGTTTTTT	CSARRTTNEKLFF
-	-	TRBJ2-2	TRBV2	TGTGCCAGTATGTCGGGTAGCGCGAGCACCGGGGAGCTGTTTTTT	CASMSGSASTGELFF
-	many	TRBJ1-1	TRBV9	TGTGCCAGCAGCGTAGATCCGGTATTGAACACTGAAGCTTTCTTT	CASSVDPVLNTEAFF
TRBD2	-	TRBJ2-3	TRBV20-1	TGCAGTGCTAGGGGGAGGGCCGATGAGCATTTT	CSARGRADEHF
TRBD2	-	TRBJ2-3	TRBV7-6	TGTGCCAGCAGCTGGACTAGCGGTAGCCGCGATACGCAGTATTTT	CASSWTSGSRDTQYF
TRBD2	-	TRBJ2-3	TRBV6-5	TGTGCCAGCAGTTACGGGCGGGAGGGCGGGGATACGCAGTATTTT	CASSYGREGGDTQYF
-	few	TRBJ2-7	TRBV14	TGTGCCAGCAGCCAAGATCTGGAAGGCGAGCAGTACTTC	CASSQDLEGEQYF
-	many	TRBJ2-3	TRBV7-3	TGTGCCAGCAGCTTAGTATCCCCGGGGGATACGCAGTATTTT	CASSLVSPGDTQYF
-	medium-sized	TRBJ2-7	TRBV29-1	TGCAGCGTTAAGGGTGACATCCTCACCGAGCAGTACTTC	CSVKGDILTEQYF
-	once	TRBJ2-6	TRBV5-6	TGTGCCAGCAGCGGCCAGGGATTGACACGTACTGGGGCCAACGTCCTGACTTTC	CASSGQGLTRTGANVLTF
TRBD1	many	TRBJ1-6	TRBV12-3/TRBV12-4	TGTGCCAGCTATTTGGGGACAGGGTCGCGAAATTCACCCCTCCACTTT	CASYLGTGSRNSPLHF
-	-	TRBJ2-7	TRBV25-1	TGTGCCAGCAGCGTTGAAGATCTTAGTGGGCCAAAACCTTACGAGCAGTACTTC	CASSVEDLSGPKPYEQYF
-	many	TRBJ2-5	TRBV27	TGTGCCAGCAGTTTAGGCCGTTATGAGACCCAGTACTTC	CASSLGRYETQYF
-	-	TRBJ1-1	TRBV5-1	TGCGCCAGCAGCTTGGGGGGACCCGCGAACACTGAAGCTTTCTTT	CASSLGGPANTEAFF
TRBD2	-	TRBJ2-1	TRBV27	TGTGCCAGCAGTTCGGGACTAGCGGGAGGGCCCAGCTCCTACAATGAGCAGTTCTTC	CASSSGLAGGPSSYNEQFF
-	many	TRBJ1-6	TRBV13	TGTGCCAGCAGCTTAGCCCCGGGGGCTAATTCACCCCTCCACTTT	CASSLAPGANSPLHF
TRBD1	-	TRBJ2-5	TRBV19	TGTGCCAGTAGTAAAGGGACAGGGGGTAATCAGCCCCAGTACTTC	CASSKGTGGNQPQYF
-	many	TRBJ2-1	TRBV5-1	TGCGCCAGCAGCACCGACTTTTACAATGAGCTGTTCTTC	CASSTDFYNELFF
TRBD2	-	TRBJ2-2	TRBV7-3	TGTGCCAGCAGCTTTACTAGCGGGAGAGGCACCGGGGAGCTGTTTTTT	CASSFTSGRGTGELFF
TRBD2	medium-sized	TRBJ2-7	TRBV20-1	TGCAGTGCCTCTCACTCGGGAGGGGCGGGAGAGCAGTACTTC	CSASHSGGAGEQYF
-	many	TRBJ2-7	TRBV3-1	TGTGCCAGCAGCCAACCCCCACTCTCCTACGAGCAGTACTTC	CASSQPPLSYEQYF
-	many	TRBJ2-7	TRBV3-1	TGTGCCAGCAGCCCCCCTCTGGGTGCGATCAGTCGCGAGCAGTACTTC	CASSPPLGAISREQYF
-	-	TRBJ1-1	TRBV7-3	TGTGCCAGCAGGTCTGGAAACTTGGACACTGAAGCTTTCTTT	CASRSGNLDTEAFF
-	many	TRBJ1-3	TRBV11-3	TGTGCCAGCAGCCTACAGGGAGCCTATGGAAACACCATATATTTT	CASSLQGAYGNTIYF
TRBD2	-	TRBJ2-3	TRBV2	TGTGCCAGCAGCGAACTAGCGAGACCTTCCACAGATACGCAGTACTTT	CASSELARPSTDTQYF
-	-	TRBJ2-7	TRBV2	TGTGCCAGCAGTGAGGTGGCCGCCGAGCAGTACTTC	CASSEVAAEQYF
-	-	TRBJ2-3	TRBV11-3	TGTGCCAGCAGCGCCGGGAGAAGTAGGGTGACAGATACGCAGTATTTT	CASSAGRSRVTDTQYF
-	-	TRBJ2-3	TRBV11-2	TGTGCCAGCAGCCGCACCCCAGATACGCAGTATTTT	CASSRTPDTQYF
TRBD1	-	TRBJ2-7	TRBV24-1	TGTGCCACCAGGACGGGACAGGGGCTCTACGAGCAGTACTTC	CATRTGQGLYEQYF